This T cell receptor beta chain comes out of a study of neurological immune-mediated disorders. Broader study findings: Repertoires from 18 of 34 multiple sclerosis patients grouped phylogenetically into a related-CDR3 cluster, suggesting a possible signature.

The CDR3 spans 13 residues. Germline CDR1 and CDR2: LNHDA and SQIVND (reference sequence). V lost 5 bases, J lost 4 bases, and 11 bases lay in between. To note about this clonotype: Its antigen is currently unknown.

Synthesis of cDNA was performed by 5'RACE using 10-nucleotide random UMIs. TCRdb reprocessed the 5' RACE reads via MiXCR and lists one record per CDR3 protein. The profile covers 50,000 or so distinct CDR3 sequences, with 3.6% appearing a single time and around 1.5% taken by the ten largest. This TCR was recovered from a man aged 25 to 40 with multiple sclerosis. Sequencing used PBMCs. The V gene is TRBV19, the J gene TRBJ1-1; a weak D match, TRBD1 (5 bases). CDR3 loop: CASSVGTITEAFF. For the CDR3, the DNA is TGTGCCAGTAGTGTCGGGACGATCACTGAAGCTTTCTTT.